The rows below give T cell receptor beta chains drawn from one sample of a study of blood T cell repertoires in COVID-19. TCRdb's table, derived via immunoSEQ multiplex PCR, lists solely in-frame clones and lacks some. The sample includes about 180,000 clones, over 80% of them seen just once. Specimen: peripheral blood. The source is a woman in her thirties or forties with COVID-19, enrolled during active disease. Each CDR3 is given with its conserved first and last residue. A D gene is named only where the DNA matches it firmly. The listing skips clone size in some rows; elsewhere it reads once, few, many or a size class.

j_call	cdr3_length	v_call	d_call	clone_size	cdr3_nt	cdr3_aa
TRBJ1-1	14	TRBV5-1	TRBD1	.	TGCGCCAGCAGCCTCACAGGGGATCGCACTGAAGCTTTCTTT	CASSLTGDRTEAFF
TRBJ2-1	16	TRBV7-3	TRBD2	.	TGTGCCAGCAGCTTAACCGGGAGGAGCTCCTACAATGAGCAGTTCTTC	CASSLTGRSSYNEQFF
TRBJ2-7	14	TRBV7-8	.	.	TGTGCCAGCAGCTTAGAGCCCACCTCCTACGAGCAGTACTTC	CASSLEPTSYEQYF
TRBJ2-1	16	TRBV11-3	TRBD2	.	TGTGCCAGCAGCTTAGGCCTAGCGGGAGGCTACAATGAGCAGTTCTTC	CASSLGLAGGYNEQFF
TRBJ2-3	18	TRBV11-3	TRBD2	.	TGTGCCAGCAGCCCGTTGACTAGCGGGGGAACGAGCACAGATACGCAGTATTTT	CASSPLTSGGTSTDTQYF
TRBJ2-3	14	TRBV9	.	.	TGTGCCAGCAGCGTAAAGTCTGGCGGGGATACGCAGTATTTT	CASSVKSGGDTQYF
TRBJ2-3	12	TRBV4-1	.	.	TGCGCCAGCAGCCATCGGGACACCCAGAGGTATTTT	CASSHRDTQRYF
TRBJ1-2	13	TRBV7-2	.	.	TGTGCCAGCAGCTTTCGTCTCGGCTATGGCTACACCTTC	CASSFRLGYGYTF
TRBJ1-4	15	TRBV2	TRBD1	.	TGTGCCAGCAGTGGTCAGGGGGCGCGGGATGAAAAACTGTTTTTT	CASSGQGARDEKLFF
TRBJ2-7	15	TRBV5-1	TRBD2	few	TGCGCCAGCAGCCTTATAGCGGGGGGATCCTACGAGCAGTACTTC	CASSLIAGGSYEQYF
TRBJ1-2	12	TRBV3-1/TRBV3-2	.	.	TGTGCCAGCAGCCAGGGGCCCCCCGGCTACACCTTC	CASSQGPPGYTF
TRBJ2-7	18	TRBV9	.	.	TGTGCCAGCAGCGTAGGACCCCAGGACAGCAAAATCTCCTACGAGCAGTACTTC	CASSVGPQDSKISYEQYF
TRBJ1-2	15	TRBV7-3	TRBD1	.	TGTGCCAGCAGCTTAACCGGACAGGGGGACTATGGCTACACCTTC	CASSLTGQGDYGYTF
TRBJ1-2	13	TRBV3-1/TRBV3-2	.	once	TGTGCCAGCAGCCAAGTGGAGGGAGATGGCTACACCTTC	CASSQVEGDGYTF
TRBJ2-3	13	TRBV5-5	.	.	TGTGCCAGCAGCTTGACAGGGCCAGATACGCAGTATTTT	CASSLTGPDTQYF
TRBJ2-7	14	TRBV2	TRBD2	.	TGTGCCAGGGGGACTAGCGGGAGTGTGGGCGAGCAGTACTTC	CARGTSGSVGEQYF
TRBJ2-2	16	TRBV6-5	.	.	TGTGCCAGCAGTTATGACCCAGGGATGTACACCGGGGAGCTGTTTTTT	CASSYDPGMYTGELFF
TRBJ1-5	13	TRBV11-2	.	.	TGTGCCAGCGATGAAGGACAAGGTCAGCCCCAGCATTTT	CASDEGQGQPQHF
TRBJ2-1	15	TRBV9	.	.	TGTGCCAGCAGCCCCCGCACTAGACCGGGCGATGAGCAGTTCTTC	CASSPRTRPGDEQFF
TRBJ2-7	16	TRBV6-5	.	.	TGTGCCAGCAGTTACCAAAGCATCCCCTTGAATTACGAGCAGTACTTC	CASSYQSIPLNYEQYF
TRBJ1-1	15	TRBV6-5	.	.	TGTGCCAGCAGTTCCCCTCGAGGGGAGGGCACTGAAGCTTTCTTT	CASSSPRGEGTEAFF
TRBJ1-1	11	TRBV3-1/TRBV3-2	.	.	TGTGCCGCGAGAGGGGGAACTGAAGCTTTCTTT	CAARGGTEAFF
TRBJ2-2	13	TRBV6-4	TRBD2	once	TGTGCCAGCGAAGCGGGGGGCACCGGGGAGCTGTTTTTT	CASEAGGTGELFF
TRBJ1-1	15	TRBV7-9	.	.	TGTGCCAGCAGCTTAGTCAGACAGCCGACTTCTGAAGCTTTCTTT	CASSLVRQPTSEAFF
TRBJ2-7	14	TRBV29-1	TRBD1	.	TGCAGCGTGGGGGGTGGGACAGGGCGCGACGAGCAGTACTTC	CSVGGGTGRDEQYF
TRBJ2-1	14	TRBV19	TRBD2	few	TGTGCCAGTAACACCGGGACTACCGACCATGAGCAGTTCTTC	CASNTGTTDHEQFF
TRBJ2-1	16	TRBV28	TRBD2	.	TGTGCCAGCAGCCCGAAGTTGGCGGGAGGGTACAATGAGCAGTTCTTC	CASSPKLAGGYNEQFF
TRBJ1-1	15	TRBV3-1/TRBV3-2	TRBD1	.	TGTGCCAGCAGCCAAGATCCTTGGGACAGGTCTGAAGCTTTCTTT	CASSQDPWDRSEAFF
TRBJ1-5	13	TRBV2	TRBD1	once	TGTGCCAGCAGAGACAGGGGTACTCAGCCCCAGCATTTT	CASRDRGTQPQHF
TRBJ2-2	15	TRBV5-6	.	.	TGTGCCAGCAGCAGAGCAGGCGTGAACACCGGGGAGCTGTTTTTT	CASSRAGVNTGELFF
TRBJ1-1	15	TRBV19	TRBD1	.	TGTGCCAGTAGCGCGGGACAGCCCGGGAACACTGAAGCTTTCTTT	CASSAGQPGNTEAFF
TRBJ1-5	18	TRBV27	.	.	TGTGCCAGCAGTTTAAGGGGAACAGGGATTAATAGCAATCAGCCCCAGCATTTT	CASSLRGTGINSNQPQHF
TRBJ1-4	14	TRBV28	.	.	TGTGCCAGCACCCAGGAGGGGCACGATGAAAAACTGTTTTTT	CASTQEGHDEKLFF
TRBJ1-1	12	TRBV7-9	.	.	TGTGCCAGCAGCTTAGGAGGGTCCGAAGCTTTCTTT	CASSLGGSEAFF
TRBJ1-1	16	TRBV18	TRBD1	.	TGTGCCAGCTCACCGCGACAGGGTACCGGTTACACTGAAGCTTTCTTT	CASSPRQGTGYTEAFF
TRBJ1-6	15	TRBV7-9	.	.	TGTGCCAGCAGCCCAGCTCCGAATGCGGGTTCACCCCTCCACTTT	CASSPAPNAGSPLHF
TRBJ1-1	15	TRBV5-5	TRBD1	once	TGTGCCAGCAGCTCCCTGCCGGGACAGGGACCTGAAGCTTTCTTT	CASSSLPGQGPEAFF
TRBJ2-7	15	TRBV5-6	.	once	TGTGCCAGCAGCTTTGAAGGGGGAGTCTCCTACGAGCAGTACTTC	CASSFEGGVSYEQYF
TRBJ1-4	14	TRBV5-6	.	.	TGTGCCAGCAGCCCGGGGACAACTCGTGGAAAACTGTTTTTT	CASSPGTTRGKLFF
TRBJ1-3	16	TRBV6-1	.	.	TGTGCCAGCAGTGGAGGACAGTGGAACTCTGGAAACACCATATATTTT	CASSGGQWNSGNTIYF
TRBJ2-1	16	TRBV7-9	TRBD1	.	TGTGCCAGCAGCCTCGGACAGGGGAGCTCCTACAATGAGCAGTTCTTC	CASSLGQGSSYNEQFF
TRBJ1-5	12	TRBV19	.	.	TGTGCCAGTACAGGGGGCAATCAGCCCCAGCATTTT	CASTGGNQPQHF
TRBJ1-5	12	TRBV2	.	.	TGTGCCAGCAGGGCGGGGCCGAGCCCCCAGCATTTT	CASRAGPSPQHF
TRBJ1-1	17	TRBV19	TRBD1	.	TGTGCCAGTATTCCGGGACAGGGGGTCGCCACGAACACTGAAGCTTTCTTT	CASIPGQGVATNTEAFF
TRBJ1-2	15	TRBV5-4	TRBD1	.	TGTGCCAGCAGCGTGGGACAGGGGGCTTCGAGTGGCTACACCTTC	CASSVGQGASSGYTF
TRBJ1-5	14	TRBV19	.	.	TGTGCCGCAAAAAGTGAGGGCCAAGGGCAGCCCCAGCATTTT	CAAKSEGQGQPQHF
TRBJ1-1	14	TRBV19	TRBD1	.	TGTGCCAGTAGTCCCAGACAGGGGCGGACTGAAGCTTTCTTT	CASSPRQGRTEAFF
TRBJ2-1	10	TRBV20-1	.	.	TGCAGTGCCCGAGCGTATGAGCAGTTCTTC	CSARAYEQFF
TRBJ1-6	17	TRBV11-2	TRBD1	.	TGTGCCAGCAGCTTGGGACAGGGTCCTCTCCTCAATTCACCCCTCCACTTT	CASSLGQGPLLNSPLHF
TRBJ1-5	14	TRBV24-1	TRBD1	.	TGTGCCACCAGTGAGGGACAGGGGAATCAGCCCCAGCATTTT	CATSEGQGNQPQHF
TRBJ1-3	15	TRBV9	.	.	TGTGCCAGCAGGATGACGCCAACTACTGGAAACACCATATATTTT	CASRMTPTTGNTIYF
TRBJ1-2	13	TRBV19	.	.	TGTGCCAGTACCCCCGGGCAGGGGTATGGCTACACCTTC	CASTPGQGYGYTF
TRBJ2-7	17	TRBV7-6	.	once	TGTGCCAGCAGTTTCGACAGGAGCGGGGCGAGCTCCTACGAGCAGTACTTC	CASSFDRSGASSYEQYF
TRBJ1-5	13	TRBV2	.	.	TGTGCCAGCACTTCGGGTCGCAATCAGCCCCAGCATTTT	CASTSGRNQPQHF
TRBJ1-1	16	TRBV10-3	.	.	TGTGCCATCAGTGAAACACAGGGTCGAGGGGACACTGAAGCTTTCTTT	CAISETQGRGDTEAFF
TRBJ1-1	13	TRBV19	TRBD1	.	TGTGCCAGTGGCGACAGGGCGAACACTGAAGCTTTCTTT	CASGDRANTEAFF
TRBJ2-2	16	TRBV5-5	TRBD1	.	TGTGCCAGCAGCCCCCTCGGGACAGGGGTAACCGGGGAGCTGTTTTTT	CASSPLGTGVTGELFF